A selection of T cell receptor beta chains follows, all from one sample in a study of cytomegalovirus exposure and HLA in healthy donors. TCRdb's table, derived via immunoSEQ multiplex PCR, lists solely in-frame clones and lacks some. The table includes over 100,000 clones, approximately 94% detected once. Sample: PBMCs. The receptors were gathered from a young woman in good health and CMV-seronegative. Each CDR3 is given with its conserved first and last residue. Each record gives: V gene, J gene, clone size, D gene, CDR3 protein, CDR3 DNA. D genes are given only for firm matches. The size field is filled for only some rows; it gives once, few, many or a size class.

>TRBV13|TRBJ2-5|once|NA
CASSLLTGYQETQYF
TGTGCCAGCAGCCTCCTTACAGGGTACCAAGAGACCCAGTACTTC
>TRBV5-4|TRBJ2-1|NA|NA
CASSLSGLRFRSGTDNEQFF
TGTGCCAGCAGCTTGTCAGGTTTACGGTTTCGGTCCGGGACTGACAATGAGCAGTTCTTC
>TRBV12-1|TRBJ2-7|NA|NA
CATRLPGLNYEQYF
TGTGCCACCCGGTTGCCGGGACTCAACTACGAGCAGTACTTC
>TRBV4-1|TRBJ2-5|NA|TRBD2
CASSRGTSGSRETQYF
TGCGCCAGCAGCCGAGGGACTAGCGGGAGTCGTGAGACCCAGTACTTC
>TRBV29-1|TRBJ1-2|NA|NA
CSVDSRGDGYTF
TGCAGCGTTGATTCCAGGGGAGATGGCTACACCTTC
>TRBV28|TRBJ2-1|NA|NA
CASSLSSDEQFF
TGTGCCAGCAGTTTGTCCTCGGATGAGCAGTTCTTC
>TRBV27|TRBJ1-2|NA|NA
CASSPLQGGLYGYTF
TGTGCCAGCAGTCCCCTCCAGGGAGGACTCTATGGCTACACCTTC
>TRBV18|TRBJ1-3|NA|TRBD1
CASPRTGDTGNTIYF
TGTGCCAGCCCGCGCACAGGGGACACTGGAAACACCATATATTTT
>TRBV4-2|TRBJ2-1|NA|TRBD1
CASSQDGTGGLIEQFF
TGTGCCAGCAGCCAAGACGGGACAGGGGGCCTTATTGAGCAGTTCTTC
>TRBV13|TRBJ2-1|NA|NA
CASSLASRQGRGEQFF
TGTGCCAGCAGCTTAGCATCTCGGCAGGGGAGAGGGGAGCAGTTCTTC
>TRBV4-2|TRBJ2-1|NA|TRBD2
CASSQDSGSSYNEQFF
TGTGCCAGCAGCCAAGATAGCGGGAGCTCCTACAATGAGCAGTTCTTC
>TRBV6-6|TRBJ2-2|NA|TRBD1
CASRGTGAAGELFF
TGTGCCAGCAGAGGAACAGGGGCGGCCGGGGAGCTGTTTTTT
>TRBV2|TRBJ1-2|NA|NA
CASSTAGGYTF
TGTGCCAGCAGTACAGCCGGTGGCTACACCTTC
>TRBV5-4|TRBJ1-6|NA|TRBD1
CASSAKGNRGVSNSPLHF
TGTGCCAGCAGCGCCAAGGGGAACAGGGGCGTAAGTAATTCACCCCTCCACTTT
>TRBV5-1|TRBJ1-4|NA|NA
CASSLDHTGTDLEKLFF
TGCGCCAGCAGCTTAGATCATACAGGGACCGACCTTGAAAAACTGTTTTTT
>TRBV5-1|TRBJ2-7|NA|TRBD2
CASSSGGAGDYEQYF
TGCGCCAGCAGCTCGGGCGGGGCGGGAGACTACGAGCAGTACTTC
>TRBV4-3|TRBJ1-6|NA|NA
CASSQGRQSNSPLHF
TGCGCCAGCAGCCAGGGGAGGCAGAGCAATTCACCCCTCCACTTT
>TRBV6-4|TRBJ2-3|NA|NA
CASSLQQGGGTDTQYF
TGTGCCAGCAGCTTACAACAGGGCGGCGGCACAGATACGCAGTATTTT
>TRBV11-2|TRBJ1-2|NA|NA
CASSSGGLGGYTF
TGTGCCAGCAGCTCGGGGGGGCTAGGCGGCTACACCTTC
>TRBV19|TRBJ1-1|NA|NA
CASSPQVKWTEAFF
TGTGCCAGTAGTCCACAGGTGAAATGGACTGAAGCTTTCTTT
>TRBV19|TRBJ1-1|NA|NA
CASRVKARGTEAFF
TGTGCCAGTAGAGTCAAGGCCCGAGGCACTGAAGCTTTCTTT
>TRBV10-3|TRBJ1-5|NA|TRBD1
CAISDGQGMSQPQHF
TGTGCCATCAGTGACGGACAGGGTATGAGCCAGCCCCAGCATTTT
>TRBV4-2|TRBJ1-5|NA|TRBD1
CASSPRTGDSNQPQHF
TGTGCCAGCAGCCCCCGGACAGGGGATAGCAATCAGCCCCAGCATTTT
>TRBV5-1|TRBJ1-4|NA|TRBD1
CASSLARQGARTNEKLFF
TGCGCCAGCAGCTTGGCCCGACAGGGGGCGAGAACTAATGAAAAACTGTTTTTT
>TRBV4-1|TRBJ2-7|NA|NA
CASSPYGGEFGWSSYEQYF
TGCGCCAGCAGCCCGTATGGCGGGGAATTCGGGTGGAGCTCCTACGAGCAGTACTTC
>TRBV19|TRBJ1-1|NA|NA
CASTETGNTEAFF
TGTGCCAGTACGGAGACAGGGAACACTGAAGCTTTCTTT
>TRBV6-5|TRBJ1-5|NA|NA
CASSFAEYQPQHF
TGTGCCAGCAGCTTCGCGGAATATCAGCCCCAGCATTTT
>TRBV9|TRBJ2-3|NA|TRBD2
CASSVGMTSRMITDTQYF
TGTGCCAGCAGCGTTGGGATGACTAGCCGGATGATAACAGATACGCAGTATTTT
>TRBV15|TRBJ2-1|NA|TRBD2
CATSRVGLAGGNEQFF
TGTGCCACCAGCAGAGTTGGGCTAGCGGGAGGTAATGAGCAGTTCTTC